These T cell receptor beta chains were read from a single sample in a study of blood T cell repertoires in COVID-19. The repertoire was sequenced with immunoSEQ multiplex PCR; TCRdb's copy has only in-frame clones and lacks some. The sample lists 90,000 to 100,000 clones, about nine tenths occurring once. What was sequenced was peripheral blood. The receptor set was obtained from a man between 45 and 60 years old with acute or convalescent COVID-19. Both conserved end residues are part of each CDR3. A D gene is named only where the DNA matches it firmly.

J	V	D	length	CDR3
TRBJ1-2	TRBV7-9	TRBD1	13	CASSLAGGDGYTF
TRBJ2-7	TRBV19	NA	12	CASSPNYHEQYF
TRBJ2-5	TRBV7-2	NA	15	CASSFGQGDVGGQYF
TRBJ1-5	TRBV6-6	TRBD1	16	CASSYPQGAYNQPQHF
TRBJ1-6	TRBV11-2	NA	14	CASSSARGGSPLHF
TRBJ1-2	TRBV6-5	NA	13	CATKSQGIYGYTF
TRBJ2-3	TRBV6-5	NA	13	CASSSHRLQTQYF
TRBJ1-5	TRBV19	NA	12	CASRGLSQPQHF
TRBJ2-2	TRBV6-5	TRBD1	15	CATRPGDSNTGELFF
TRBJ1-6	TRBV11-2	NA	13	CASSPGETSPLHF
TRBJ1-2	TRBV19	TRBD1	13	CASRLDRVNGYTF
TRBJ2-7	TRBV29-1	NA	11	CSVEEEVEQYF
TRBJ2-2	TRBV12-3/TRBV12-4	NA	13	CASSFGGTGELFF
TRBJ2-1	TRBV2	TRBD2	16	CASSELTSGPYNEQFF
TRBJ2-5	TRBV19	TRBD2	17	CASSSGLAGNIQETQYF
TRBJ1-2	TRBV6-1	NA	13	CASSDRGRSGYTF
TRBJ2-7	TRBV11-3	TRBD2	14	CASSALAGLYEQYF
TRBJ2-2	TRBV9	TRBD1	16	CASRARQGQNTGELFF
TRBJ2-5	TRBV5-4	NA	14	CASSSLQGTETQYF
TRBJ1-1	TRBV30	NA	13	CAWRDRPNTEAFF
TRBJ1-2	TRBV11-3	NA	15	CASSLAPGANYGYTF
TRBJ1-4	TRBV2	TRBD1	10	CASGGTGTFF
TRBJ2-7	TRBV29-1	TRBD1	12	CSALRGPYEQYF
TRBJ1-4	TRBV11-2	TRBD1	13	CATQGVTNEKLFF
TRBJ2-3	TRBV30	TRBD2	14	CAWSLAGEEDTQYF
TRBJ1-1	TRBV18	NA	15	CASSPLKGVGTEAFF
TRBJ1-1	TRBV6-2/TRBV6-3	NA	12	CASSYPGAEAFF
TRBJ1-2	TRBV6-6	NA	13	CASSSSGNYGYTF
TRBJ1-2	TRBV19	NA	16	CASSIPTGTRFAGYTF
TRBJ2-3	TRBV5-1	NA	14	CASRRGSDTDTQYF
TRBJ2-5	TRBV27	NA	15	CASSLRRATSETQYF
TRBJ2-6	TRBV30	TRBD2	14	CAWGGGSGANVLTF
TRBJ2-1	TRBV9	TRBD2	15	CASSLTGTSGREQFF
TRBJ2-2	TRBV18	NA	18	CASSRQSPRSMSTGELFF
TRBJ2-7	TRBV6-5	TRBD1	16	CASSYYGTGGSYEQYF
TRBJ2-7	TRBV7-9	TRBD1	15	CASSLIGGYEYEQYF
TRBJ2-7	TRBV5-5	TRBD1	14	CASSPGQGVGEQYF
TRBJ2-5	TRBV5-6	TRBD1	15	CASSLDRGLKETQYF
TRBJ2-1	TRBV27	TRBD2	18	CASSLSPQWGGFYNEQFF
TRBJ2-3	TRBV9	TRBD1	16	CASSTRYRGPADTQYF
TRBJ1-2	TRBV6-4	NA	13	CASSDSDSYGYTF
TRBJ2-7	TRBV19	NA	15	CASRGTGTRAREQYF